A selection of T cell receptor beta chains follows, all from one sample in a study of OX40 agonist ivuxolimab in advanced cancers. Produced via immunoSEQ multiplex PCR; TCRdb's table is partial and in-frame only. This repertoire shows tens of thousands of clones, 75% to 90% found once; its top ten account for 1.3%. The specimen was CD4+ or CD8+ T cells sorted from blood, collected in a trial of the OX40 agonist ivuxolimab. The source of these receptors is an adult with an advanced solid tumor such as melanoma, head and neck, liver or kidney cancer. CDR3s include the opening cysteine and the closing phenylalanine or tryptophan. A D gene is named only where the DNA matches it firmly. Clone size is stated in some rows and not others, as once, few, many or a class when expanded.

clone_size	d_call	j_call	v_call	cdr3_nt	cdr3_aa
.	.	TRBJ2-5	TRBV28	TGTGCCAGCAGCCCCGGAGTAGCGGCCAAAGAGACCCAGTACTTC	CASSPGVAAKETQYF
.	.	TRBJ1-3	TRBV10-3	TGTGCCATCACTTTAGGAGAAAGGGGAAGCTCTGGAAACACCATATATTTT	CAITLGERGSSGNTIYF
once	.	TRBJ2-5	TRBV1	TGCACCAGCAGCCAAACAGGGGGAAAGACCCAGTACTTC	CTSSQTGGKTQYF
.	.	TRBJ2-5	TRBV7-2	TGTGCCAGCAGCTTCGGGCAGGGTCGGGCCCAGTACTTC	CASSFGQGRAQYF
once	TRBD1	TRBJ1-1	TRBV5-1	TGCGCCAGCAGGACAGGGGGCGCGAACACTGAAGCTTTCTTT	CASRTGGANTEAFF
.	.	TRBJ2-1	TRBV7-2	TGTGCCAGCAGCTTTCCAGGACTCCTACCTTGGTTCTTC	CASSFPGLLPWFF
.	.	TRBJ1-1	TRBV29-1	TGCAGCGTTGACCGGGGGGGACCGGCTTTCTTT	CSVDRGGPAFF
.	.	TRBJ2-3	TRBV28	TGTGCCAGCAGGTCACAGGGGGGGCCCACAGATACGCAGTATTTT	CASRSQGGPTDTQYF
.	.	TRBJ1-5	TRBV19	TGTGCCAGTAGTATGGCGGGACTCAATCAGCCCCAGCATTTT	CASSMAGLNQPQHF
.	.	TRBJ2-7	TRBV5-1	TGCGCCAGCAGCTTGGTTGTAGGGCGCGAGCAGTACTTC	CASSLVVGREQYF
.	TRBD2	TRBJ2-1	TRBV4-1	TGCGCCAGCAGCCAAGATCGGAGCGGGAGTCATACCTACAATGAGCAGTTCTTC	CASSQDRSGSHTYNEQFF
.	.	TRBJ2-3	TRBV5-1	TGCGCCAGCAGCTTGGCCTCCAGGCGCACAGATACGCAGTATTTT	CASSLASRRTDTQYF
.	TRBD1	TRBJ2-1	TRBV28	TGTGCCAGCAGTTCCCCAGGGGACAGGGGGAATGAGCAGTTCTTC	CASSSPGDRGNEQFF
.	.	TRBJ1-1	TRBV2	TGTGCCAGCAGTGAACGGTCGCAGGGACGGAAAGCTTTCTTT	CASSERSQGRKAFF
.	.	TRBJ1-1	TRBV30	TGTGCCTGGAGTAAAGGGAACGGTGAAGCTTTCTTT	CAWSKGNGEAFF
few	TRBD2	TRBJ2-7	TRBV10-3	TGTGCCTCTAGCGGGGGATCAACCTACGAGCAGTACTTC	CASSGGSTYEQYF
.	.	TRBJ2-5	TRBV7-2	TGTGCCAGCAGCTCCCCCCCGGTTACAGAGACCCAGTACTTC	CASSSPPVTETQYF
.	.	TRBJ2-7	TRBV6-5	TGTGCCAGCAGTTACTCGGGGGGCGCGTCCTACGAGCAGTACTTC	CASSYSGGASYEQYF
.	.	TRBJ2-4	TRBV5-8	TGTGCCAGCAGCCAACCGGGACAAGCGGCCAAAAACATTCAGTACTTC	CASSQPGQAAKNIQYF
.	.	TRBJ2-2	TRBV28	TGTGCCAGCAGTTTGGGGAACACCGGGGAGCTGTTTTTT	CASSLGNTGELFF
.	.	TRBJ2-2	TRBV19	TGTGCCAGTAGTCATGGCGGGGGCTCCACCGGGGAGCTGTTTTTT	CASSHGGGSTGELFF
.	.	TRBJ2-5	TRBV5-6	TGTGCCAGCAGCTTGGTATGGTCTTGGGTGGTTATGGGGAACTTC	CASSLVWSWVVMGNF
.	.	TRBJ2-1	TRBV4-1	TGCGCCAGCAGCCAAGACGTTTGGGGGCTGACGTTCTTC	CASSQDVWGLTFF
.	TRBD1	TRBJ2-7	TRBV4-2	TGTGCCAGCAGCCAAGAGCTAACCTCCGGGACAGTAACTTACGAGCAGTACTTC	CASSQELTSGTVTYEQYF
.	TRBD1	TRBJ1-1	TRBV18	TGTGCCAGCTCAAACACAGGGGATCGGACTGAAGCTTTCTTT	CASSNTGDRTEAFF
.	.	TRBJ1-3	TRBV6-5	TGTGCCACTCACAGGGACGGAAACACCATATATTTT	CATHRDGNTIYF
.	.	TRBJ2-7	TRBV6-5	TGTGCCAGCAGTTACCGGCTGGGCTACGAGCAGTACTTC	CASSYRLGYEQYF
.	.	TRBJ2-5	TRBV6-1	TGTGCCAGCAGTGCCCTGGAGACCCAGTACTTC	CASSALETQYF
.	.	TRBJ2-1	TRBV7-9	TGTGCCAGCAGCTTTCACAATGAGCAGTTCTTC	CASSFHNEQFF
.	.	TRBJ2-3	TRBV19	TGTGCCTCCAAAGACACGGCGCCTAGCACAGATACGCAGTATTTT	CASKDTAPSTDTQYF
.	.	TRBJ1-1	TRBV7-2	TGTGCCAGCAGCTTAGAGAGTATAGCTGAAGCTTTCTTT	CASSLESIAEAFF
once	.	TRBJ2-7	TRBV7-9	TGTGCCAGCGGTACGCCGGGTACCTACGAGCAGTACTTC	CASGTPGTYEQYF
.	TRBD2	TRBJ2-2	TRBV7-2	TGTGCCAGCAGCTCGGGGCCCAGCGGGGGGAACACCGGGGAGCTGTTTTTT	CASSSGPSGGNTGELFF
.	.	TRBJ1-2	TRBV7-6	TGTGCCAGCAGCTTAGGGCTGGGGGGCTCGTCCGATGGCTACACCTTC	CASSLGLGGSSDGYTF
.	.	TRBJ1-1	TRBV18	TGTGCCAGCTCACCCGACTGGGTGAACACTGAAGCTTTCTTT	CASSPDWVNTEAFF
.	.	TRBJ1-5	TRBV19	TGTGCCAGTAGTATCCTCGCAGCCGGGGGAGGCAATCAGCCCCAGCATTTT	CASSILAAGGGNQPQHF
.	TRBD2	TRBJ2-5	TRBV18	TGTGCCAGCTCAGAACTAGCGGGGGGCCAAGAGACCCAGTACTTC	CASSELAGGQETQYF
.	TRBD1	TRBJ2-2	TRBV19	TGTGCCAGTAACCGGGACAGGACCACCGGGGAGCTGTTTTTT	CASNRDRTTGELFF
.	.	TRBJ2-7	TRBV10-3	TGTGCCATCTCCTTGAGCCAGAACTACGAGCAGTACTTC	CAISLSQNYEQYF
.	TRBD2	TRBJ2-3	TRBV6-7	TGTGCCAGCAGTTGGGGGTTAGCGGGAGGCACAGATACGCAGTATTTT	CASSWGLAGGTDTQYF
.	.	TRBJ2-3	TRBV2	TGTGCCAGCAGTTTAGCTGCCCCGCAGTATTTT	CASSLAAPQYF
.	.	TRBJ2-3	TRBV7-3	TGTGCCAGCAGCTTTAAGCTGTATTTT	CASSFKLYF
.	.	TRBJ2-5	TRBV2	TGTGCCAGCAAGTACAGGCAAGAGACCCAGTACTTC	CASKYRQETQYF
.	.	TRBJ2-2	TRBV25-1	TGTGCCAGCAGGAGGGCCGGGGAGCTGTTTTTT	CASRRAGELFF
once	TRBD1	TRBJ2-5	TRBV10-3	TGTGCCATCAGTGAGGCGGGACAGGGGTTTCAGTACTTC	CAISEAGQGFQYF
.	.	TRBJ1-2	TRBV19	TGTGCCAGTAGTCCCGCGGGGTGGGGAGGCTACACCTTC	CASSPAGWGGYTF
.	.	TRBJ2-7	TRBV5-1	TGCGCCAGCAGCTTGGAGGGGGGCGGGTACGAGCAGTACTTC	CASSLEGGGYEQYF